The clone carrying this TCR beta chain was detected a few times. The target antigen is unknown. Germline V gives CDR1 SGDLS, CDR2 YYNGEE. This CDR3 comprises 13 residues. The ends were cut back, 4 bases at V and 2 bases at J, with 8 bases in the middle. The sample comes from a study of vaccination effects on CD4 cells after COVID-19. Study-wide context: Supplemented with about 10 IU/ml IL-2 and 10 ug/ml peptides, about 2 million PBMC per well were kept in culture.

Subsequent to a culture period of approximately 11 days, CD4+ T cells were isolated. The person had a PCR-confirmed SARS-CoV-2 infection during March to December 2020. It was two doses of either the BNT162b2 or mRNA-1273 vaccine that participants received. Cells had half their medium changed to IL-2 medium on days 3 and 7. Sequencing was performed with immunoSEQ multiplex PCR; in TCRdb, only in-frame clones are kept and a portion is missing. The table has 50,000 or so clones, about 74% seen once; the top ten hold approximately 5.1%. Regarding the study as a whole: Long after vaccination, the clones induced by infection and by vaccine shrank markedly in size. Limitations: small convalescent group and missing early post-infection timepoints.

Sequenced material: CD4+ T cells from PBMCs cultured without peptide, taken after COVID-19 vaccination. The chain links TRBV9 to TRBJ2-3; perhaps TRBD1 as D (5 bases). The TCR sequence derives from a human donor who had a prior SARS-CoV-2 infection. CDR3 in amino acids: CASSKQVTDTQYF. The CDR3 DNA reads TGTGCCAGCAGCAAACAGGTCACAGATACGCAGTATTTT. Full variable domain (rest looked up from reference TRBV9 and TRBJ2-3): DSGVTQTPKHLITATGQRVTLRCSPRSGDLSVYWYQQSLDQGLQFLIQYYNGEERAKGNILERFSAQQFPDLHSELNLSSLELGDSALYFCASSKQVTDTQYFGPGTRLTVL.